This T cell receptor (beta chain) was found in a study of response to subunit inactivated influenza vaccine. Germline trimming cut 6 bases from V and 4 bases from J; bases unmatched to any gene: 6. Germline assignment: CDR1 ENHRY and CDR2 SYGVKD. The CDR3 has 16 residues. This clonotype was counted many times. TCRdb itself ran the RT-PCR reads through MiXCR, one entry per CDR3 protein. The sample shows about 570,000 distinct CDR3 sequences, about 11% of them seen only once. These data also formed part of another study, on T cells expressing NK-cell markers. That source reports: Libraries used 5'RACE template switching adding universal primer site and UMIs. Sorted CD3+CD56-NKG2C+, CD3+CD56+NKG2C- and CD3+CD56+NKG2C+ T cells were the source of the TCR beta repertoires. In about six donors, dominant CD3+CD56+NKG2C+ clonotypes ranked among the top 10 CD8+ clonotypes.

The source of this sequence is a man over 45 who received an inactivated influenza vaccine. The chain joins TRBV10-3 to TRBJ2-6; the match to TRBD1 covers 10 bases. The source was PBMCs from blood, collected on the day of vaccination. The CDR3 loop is CAIRAGTGAGANVLTF. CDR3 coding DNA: TGTGCCATCAGGGCCGGGACAGGGGCCGGGGCCAACGTCCTGACTTTC.